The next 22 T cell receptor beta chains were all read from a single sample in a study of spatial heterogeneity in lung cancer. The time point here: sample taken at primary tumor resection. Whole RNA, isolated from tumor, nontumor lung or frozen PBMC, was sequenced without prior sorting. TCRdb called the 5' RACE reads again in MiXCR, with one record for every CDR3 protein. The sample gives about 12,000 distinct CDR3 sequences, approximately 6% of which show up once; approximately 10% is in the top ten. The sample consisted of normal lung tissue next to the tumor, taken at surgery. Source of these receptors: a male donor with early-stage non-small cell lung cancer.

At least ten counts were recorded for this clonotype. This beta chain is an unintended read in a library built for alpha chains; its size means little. CDR3 in DNA: TGTGCCAGCAGCCTAACACCTTCCGGGACCCAGTACTTC. Amino acids: CASSLTPSGTQYF. This chain connects TRBV4-2 to TRBJ2-5; no reliable D call. CDR1 is LGHNA and CDR2 is YNFKEQ in the germline V gene. The CDR3 sequence is 13 residues long. The V and J ends lost 4 bases and 7 bases respectively, with 13 bases between them.

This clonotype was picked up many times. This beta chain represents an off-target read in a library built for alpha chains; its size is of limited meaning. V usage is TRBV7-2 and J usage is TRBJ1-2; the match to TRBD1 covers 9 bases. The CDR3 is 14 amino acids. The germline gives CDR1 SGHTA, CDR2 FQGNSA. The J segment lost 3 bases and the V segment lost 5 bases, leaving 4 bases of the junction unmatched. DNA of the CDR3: TGTGCCAGCAGCGTACAGGGGGCGGACTATGGCTACACCTTC. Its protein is CASSVQGADYGYTF.

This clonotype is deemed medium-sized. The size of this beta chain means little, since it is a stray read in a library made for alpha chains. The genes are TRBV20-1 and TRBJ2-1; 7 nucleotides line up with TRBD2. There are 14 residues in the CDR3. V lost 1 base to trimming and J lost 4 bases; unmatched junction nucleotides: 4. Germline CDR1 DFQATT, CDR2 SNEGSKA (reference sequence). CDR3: CSARGLADYNEQFF. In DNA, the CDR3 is TGCAGTGCTAGAGGGCTAGCGGATTACAATGAGCAGTTCTTC.

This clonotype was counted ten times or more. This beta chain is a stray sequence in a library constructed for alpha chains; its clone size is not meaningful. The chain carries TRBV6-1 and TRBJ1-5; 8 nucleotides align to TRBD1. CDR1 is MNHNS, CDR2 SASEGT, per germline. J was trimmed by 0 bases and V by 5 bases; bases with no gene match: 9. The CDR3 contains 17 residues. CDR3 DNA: TGTGCCAGCAGTCGGGGGACAGGAGGATATAGCAATCAGCCCCAGCATTTT. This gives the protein CASSRGTGGYSNQPQHF.

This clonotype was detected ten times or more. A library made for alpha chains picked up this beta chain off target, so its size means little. DNA of the CDR3: TGTGCCACCAGTGGGACAGGAAACTATGGCTACACCTTC. Amino acid sequence: CATSGTGNYGYTF. The chain joins TRBV24-1 to TRBJ1-2; TRBD1 matches at 7 bases. Trimming cost V 5 bases and J 2 bases; bases outside gene matches: 1. CDR3 length: 13 amino acids. From germline, CDR1 is KGHDR and CDR2 SFDVKD.

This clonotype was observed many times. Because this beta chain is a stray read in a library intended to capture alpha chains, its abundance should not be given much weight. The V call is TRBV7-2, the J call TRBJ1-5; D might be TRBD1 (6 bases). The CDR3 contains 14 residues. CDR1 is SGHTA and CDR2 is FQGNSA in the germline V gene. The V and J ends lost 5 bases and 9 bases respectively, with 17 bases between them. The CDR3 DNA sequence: TGTGCCAGCAGCCCTGACAGGACCATATGGCCCCAGCATTTT. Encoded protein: CASSPDRTIWPQHF.

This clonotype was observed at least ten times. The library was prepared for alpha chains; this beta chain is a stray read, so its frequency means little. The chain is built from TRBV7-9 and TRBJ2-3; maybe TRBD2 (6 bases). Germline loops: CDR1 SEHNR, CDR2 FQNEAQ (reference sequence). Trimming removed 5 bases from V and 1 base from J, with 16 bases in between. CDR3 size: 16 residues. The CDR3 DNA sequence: TGTGCCAGCAGCCCCCTCGGGACTTACGGCACAGATACGCAGTATTTT. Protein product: CASSPLGTYGTDTQYF.

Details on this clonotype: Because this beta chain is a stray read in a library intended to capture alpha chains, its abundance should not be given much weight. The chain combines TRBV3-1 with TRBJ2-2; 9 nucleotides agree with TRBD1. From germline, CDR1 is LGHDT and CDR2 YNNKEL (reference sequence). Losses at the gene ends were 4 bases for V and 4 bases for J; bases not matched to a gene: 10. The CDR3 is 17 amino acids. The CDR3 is CASSPERTGVPTGELFF. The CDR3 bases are TGTGCCAGCAGCCCAGAGAGGACAGGGGTTCCCACCGGGGAGCTGTTTTTT.

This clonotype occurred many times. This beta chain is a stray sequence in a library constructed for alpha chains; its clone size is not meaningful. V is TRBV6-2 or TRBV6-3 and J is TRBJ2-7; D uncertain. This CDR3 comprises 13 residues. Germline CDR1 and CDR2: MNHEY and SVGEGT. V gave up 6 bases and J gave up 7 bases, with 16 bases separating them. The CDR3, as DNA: TGTGCCAGCAGCCCCGGTGGTTCGCGTGAGCAGTACTTC. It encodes CASSPGGSREQYF.

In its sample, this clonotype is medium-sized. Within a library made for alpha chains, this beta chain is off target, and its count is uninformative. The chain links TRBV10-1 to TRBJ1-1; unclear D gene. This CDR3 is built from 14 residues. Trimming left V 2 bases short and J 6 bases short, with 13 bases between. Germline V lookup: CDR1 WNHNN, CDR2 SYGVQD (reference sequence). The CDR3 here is CASSEGRWPPEAFF. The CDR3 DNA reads TGCGCCAGCAGTGAGGGCAGATGGCCCCCTGAAGCTTTCTTT.

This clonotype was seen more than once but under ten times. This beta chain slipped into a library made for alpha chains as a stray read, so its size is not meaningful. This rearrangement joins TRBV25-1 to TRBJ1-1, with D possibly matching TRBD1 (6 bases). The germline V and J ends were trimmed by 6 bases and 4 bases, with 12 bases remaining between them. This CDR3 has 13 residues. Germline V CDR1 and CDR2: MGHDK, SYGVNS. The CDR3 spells CASRTRDTTEAFF. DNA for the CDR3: TGTGCCAGCAGGACCCGGGACACCACTGAAGCTTTCTTT.

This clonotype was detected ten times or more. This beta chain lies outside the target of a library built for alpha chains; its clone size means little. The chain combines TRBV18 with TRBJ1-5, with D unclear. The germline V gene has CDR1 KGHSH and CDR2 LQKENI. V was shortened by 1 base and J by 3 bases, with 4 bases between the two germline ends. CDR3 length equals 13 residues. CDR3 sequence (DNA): TGTGCCAGCTCACCACACGTCAATCAGCCCCAGCATTTT. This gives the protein CASSPHVNQPQHF.

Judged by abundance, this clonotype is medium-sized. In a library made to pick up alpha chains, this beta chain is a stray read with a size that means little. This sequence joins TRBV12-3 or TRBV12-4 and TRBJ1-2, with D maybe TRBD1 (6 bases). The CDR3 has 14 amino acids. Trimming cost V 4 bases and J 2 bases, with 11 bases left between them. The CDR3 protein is CASSSNRENYGYTF. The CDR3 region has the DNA TGTGCCAGCAGTTCTAACAGGGAAAACTATGGCTACACCTTC.

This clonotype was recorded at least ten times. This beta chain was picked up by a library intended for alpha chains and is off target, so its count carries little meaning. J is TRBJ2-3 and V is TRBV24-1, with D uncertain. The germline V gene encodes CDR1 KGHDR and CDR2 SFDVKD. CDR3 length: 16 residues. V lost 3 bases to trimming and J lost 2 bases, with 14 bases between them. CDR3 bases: TGTGCCACCAGTGATCCCCGAGCCTTTTCCACAGATACGCAGTATTTT. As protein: CATSDPRAFSTDTQYF.

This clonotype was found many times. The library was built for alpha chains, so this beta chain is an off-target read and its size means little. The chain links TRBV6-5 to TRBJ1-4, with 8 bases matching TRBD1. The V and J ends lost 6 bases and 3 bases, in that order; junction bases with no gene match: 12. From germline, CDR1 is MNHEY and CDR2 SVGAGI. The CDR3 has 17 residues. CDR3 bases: TGTGCCAGCAGCAACAGGGGGTCTTTTGGAGCTAATGAAAAACTGTTTTTT. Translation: CASSNRGSFGANEKLFF.

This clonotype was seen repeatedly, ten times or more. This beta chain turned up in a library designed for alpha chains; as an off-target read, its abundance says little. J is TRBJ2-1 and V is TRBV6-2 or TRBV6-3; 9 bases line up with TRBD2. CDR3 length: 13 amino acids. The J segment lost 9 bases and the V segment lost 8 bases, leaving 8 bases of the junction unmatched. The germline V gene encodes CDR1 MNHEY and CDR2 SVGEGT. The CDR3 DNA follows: TGTGCCAGCTGGGCGGGAGGGCCTACTGAGCAGTTCTTC. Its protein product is CASWAGGPTEQFF.

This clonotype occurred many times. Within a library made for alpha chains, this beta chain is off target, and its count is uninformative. The chain's CDR3 is CASSEIGGISGNTIYF. DNA of the CDR3: TGTGCCAGCAGTGAGATAGGGGGCATCTCTGGAAACACCATATATTTT. This rearrangement joins TRBV6-1 to TRBJ1-3, with 7 nucleotides matching TRBD1. The length of the CDR3 is 16 residues. The ends lost 3 bases at V and 0 bases at J; junction bases unmatched: 5. Germline V lookup: CDR1 MNHNS, CDR2 SASEGT.

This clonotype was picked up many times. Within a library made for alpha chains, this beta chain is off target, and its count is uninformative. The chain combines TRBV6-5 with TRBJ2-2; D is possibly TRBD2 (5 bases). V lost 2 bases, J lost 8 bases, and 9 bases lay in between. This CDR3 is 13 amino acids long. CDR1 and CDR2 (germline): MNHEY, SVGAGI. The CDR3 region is CASSYVEDGELFF. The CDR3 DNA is TGTGCCAGCAGTTACGTGGAGGATGGGGAGCTGTTTTTT.

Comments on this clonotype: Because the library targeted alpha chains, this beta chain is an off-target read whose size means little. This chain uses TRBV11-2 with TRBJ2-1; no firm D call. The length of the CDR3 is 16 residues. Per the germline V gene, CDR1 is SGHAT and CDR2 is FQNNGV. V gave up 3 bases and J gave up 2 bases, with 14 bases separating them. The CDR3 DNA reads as TGTGCCAGCAGCTTTAGGGCCACCCCCACCTACAATGAGCAGTTCTTC. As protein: CASSFRATPTYNEQFF.

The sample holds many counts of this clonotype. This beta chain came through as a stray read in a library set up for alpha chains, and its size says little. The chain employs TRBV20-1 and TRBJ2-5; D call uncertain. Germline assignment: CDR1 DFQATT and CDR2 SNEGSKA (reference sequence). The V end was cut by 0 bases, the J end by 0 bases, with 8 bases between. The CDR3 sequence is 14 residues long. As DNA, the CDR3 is TGCAGTGCTAGAGATCCGACTCACCAAGAGACCCAGTACTTC. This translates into CSARDPTHQETQYF.

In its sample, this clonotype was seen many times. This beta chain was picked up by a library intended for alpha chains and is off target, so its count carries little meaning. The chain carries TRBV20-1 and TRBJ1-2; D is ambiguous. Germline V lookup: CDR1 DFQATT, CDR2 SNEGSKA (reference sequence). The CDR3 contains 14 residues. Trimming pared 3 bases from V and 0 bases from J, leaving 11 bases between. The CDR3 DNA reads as TGCAGTGCTAGTGGCGATAGAGCTAACTATGGCTACACCTTC. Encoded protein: CSASGDRANYGYTF.

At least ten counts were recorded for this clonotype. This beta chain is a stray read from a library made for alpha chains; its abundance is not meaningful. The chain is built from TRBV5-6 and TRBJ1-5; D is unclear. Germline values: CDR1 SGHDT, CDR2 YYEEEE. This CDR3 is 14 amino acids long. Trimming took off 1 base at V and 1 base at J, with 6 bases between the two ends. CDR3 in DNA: TGTGCCAGCAGCTTGACGGGGAGCAATCAGCCCCAGCATTTT. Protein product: CASSLTGSNQPQHF.